These 6 T cell receptor beta chains were sequenced from one sample in a study of cytomegalovirus exposure and HLA in healthy donors. It was with 60 Vbeta and 13 Jbeta primers that the PCR ran. Clones were sequenced by immunoSEQ multiplex PCR, and TCRdb holds only the in-frame ones, with some missing. The top ten hold under 0.85% of the sample, which has 170,000 or so clones, roughly 78% seen once. Sequenced: PBMCs. These receptors all come from a boy younger than 18 in good health and CMV-seronegative.

The chain carries TRBV4-1 and TRBJ1-5; TRBD1 matches 7 bases. V was clipped by 1 base and J by 7 bases; unmatched bases: 13. From germline, CDR1 is MGHRA and CDR2 YSYEKL. This CDR3 spans 17 amino acids. In DNA form, the CDR3 reads TGCGCCAGCAGCCAAGGCTCGCTACAGGGGTTTGAACAGCCCCAGCATTTT. As protein: CASSQGSLQGFEQPQHF.

This clone was counted a single time. V gene TRBV5-1 combines with J gene TRBJ2-7; no clear D. The CDR3 is 15 amino acids. The V end was cut by 4 bases, the J end by 3 bases, with 17 bases between. CDR1 SGHRS and CDR2 YFSETQ come from the germline V gene. The CDR3 spells CASSRNLDGYYEQYF. CDR3 coding DNA: TGCGCCAGCAGCCGTAACCTTGACGGGTACTACGAGCAGTACTTC.

This sequence joins TRBV4-1 and TRBJ1-4; the match to TRBD1 covers 7 bases. Germline V lookup: CDR1 MGHRA, CDR2 YSYEKL. With 5 bases clipped from V and 4 bases from J, the junction kept 10 bases outside the gene matches. The CDR3 spans 16 residues. Here the CDR3 DNA reads TGCGCCAGCAGCGAAATTTTGGGACAGAGTAATGAAAAACTGTTTTTT. Protein product: CASSEILGQSNEKLFF.

The rearrangement joins TRBV30 to TRBJ2-3, with 8 bases identical to TRBD2. V trimming: 0 bases; J trimming: 4 bases; junction bases outside the gene matches: 15. Germline values: CDR1 GTSNPN, CDR2 SVGIG (reference sequence). The CDR3 loop spans 18 amino acids. Here the CDR3 DNA reads TGTGCCTGGAGTGTCTTGTTGATCGGCGGGAGGAGGGCAGATACGCAGTATTTT. Its protein product is CAWSVLLIGGRRADTQYF.

CDR3 sequence reads: CASSVSPTSGSWLDEQFF. CDR3 in DNA: TGTGCCAGCAGCGTATCCCCTACTAGCGGGAGTTGGTTGGATGAGCAGTTCTTC. The rearrangement uses TRBV9 and TRBJ2-1, with 11 bases identical to TRBD2. Trimming at V came to 1 base and at J to 8 bases, leaving 14 bases not matched to a gene. The CDR3 consists of 18 residues. CDR1 SGDLS and CDR2 YYNGEE come from the germline V gene.

The chain joins TRBV6-6 to TRBJ1-1; D not certain. CDR1 is MNHNY, CDR2 SVGAGI, per germline (reference sequence). The germline V and J ends were trimmed by 8 bases and 3 bases, with 19 bases remaining between them. The CDR3 is 15 amino acids. In nucleotides, the CDR3 is TGTGCCAGCGGAGTATTCGAACTGGGTTACACTGAAGCTTTCTTT. Translated: CASGVFELGYTEAFF.